These 12 T cell receptor beta chains came from one sample sequenced in a study of blood T cell repertoires in COVID-19. Method: immunoSEQ multiplex PCR; TCRdb's copy keeps in-frame clones and lacks some. This sample carries fewer than 85,000 clones, approximately 88% of them seen once, and the ten largest clones take 5.8%. The sequencing sample was made of peripheral blood. These receptors were obtained from a man aged 45-60 years with active COVID-19.

The rearrangement joins TRBV7-3 to TRBJ2-7; 7 bases fit TRBD1. V was pared by 9 bases and J by 7 bases, with 21 bases of the junction left unmatched. This CDR3 contains 16 residues. Looked up from germline, CDR1 is SGHTA and CDR2 is FQGTGA. This CDR3 reads CASAVTGTVPLREQYF. CDR3 nucleotides: TGTGCCAGTGCCGTTACCGGGACAGTTCCGTTAAGGGAGCAGTACTTC.

Details on this clone: The same CDR3 arises from other DNA sequences in this sample as well. The chain employs TRBV5-1 and TRBJ2-7, with a tentative D call TRBD1 (6 bases). Germline values: CDR1 SGHRS, CDR2 YFSETQ. This CDR3 is built from 12 residues. V lost 3 bases and J lost 4, with 8 bases in between. For the CDR3, the DNA is TGCGCCAGCAGCTCGCAGGGGTACGAGCAGTACTTC. Amino acids: CASSSQGYEQYF.

This chain uses TRBV6-1 with TRBJ2-7; D ambiguous. Germline CDR1 MNHNS, CDR2 SASEGT. The V end was cut by 2 bases, the J end by 0 bases, with 5 bases between. CDR3 length equals 13 residues. The CDR3 is CASSELSSYEQYF. The DNA of the CDR3 is TGTGCCAGCAGTGAACTGAGCTCCTACGAGCAGTACTTC.

This rearrangement joins TRBV3-1 (or the pseudogene TRBV3-2) to TRBJ2-7; D perhaps matches TRBD2 (6 bases). CDR1 is LGHDT and CDR2 is YNNKEL in the germline V gene (reference sequence). The length of the CDR3 is 13 residues. Trimming took off 8 bases at V and 2 bases at J, with 13 bases between the two ends. The CDR3 DNA sequence: TGTGCCAGCCGGCGGCGGGGAACCTACGAGCAGTACTTC. Encoded protein: CASRRRGTYEQYF.

This clone turned up a few times. This chain connects TRBV27 to TRBJ2-7, with TRBD2 matching 10 bases. Germline V gives CDR1 MNHEY, CDR2 SMNVEV (reference sequence). The CDR3 covers 16 residues. The junction had 10 bases not matched to a gene; V was cut back by 6 bases and J by 2 bases. The CDR3 bases are TGTGCCAGCAGCCACCCTAGCGGGAGTCTGGCCTACGAGCAGTACTTC. Encoded protein: CASSHPSGSLAYEQYF.

The chain joins TRBV9 to TRBJ2-5, with unresolved D. CDR1 and CDR2 from the germline V gene are SGDLS and YYNGEE. The CDR3 consists of 13 residues. V dropped 0 bases and J dropped 2 bases, with 5 bases sitting between them. CDR3 region: CASSVEQQETQYF. Written as DNA, the CDR3 is TGTGCCAGCAGCGTAGAACAGCAAGAGACCCAGTACTTC.

This chain joins TRBV3-1 (or the pseudogene TRBV3-2) and TRBJ2-5, with 13 bases fitting TRBD2. CDR1 and CDR2 from the germline V gene are LGHDT and YNNKEL (reference sequence). J was trimmed by 9 bases and V by 3 bases; bases with no gene match: 25. The CDR3 runs to 21 residues. The CDR3 DNA follows: TGTGCCAGCAGCCATATCCCCGGACTAGCGGGAGAAATTGGCAAGAATGTGGCCCAGTACTTC. It translates to CASSHIPGLAGEIGKNVAQYF.

The chain carries TRBV27 and TRBJ2-3; tentatively, D is TRBD1 (5 bases). Germline CDR1 reads MNHEY; CDR2 reads SMNVEV (reference sequence). V was trimmed by 7 bases and J by 0 bases, leaving 11 bases between them. The CDR3 contains 14 residues. The CDR3 DNA follows: TGTGCCAGCACCTCTAGGGGTAGCACAGATACGCAGTATTTT. Translating gives CASTSRGSTDTQYF.

The V call is TRBV4-3, the J call TRBJ2-2; D may be TRBD2 (6 bases). Trimming cost V 0 bases and J 7 bases, with 15 bases left between them. The CDR3 is 16 residues long. Germline V gene data show CDR1 as LGHNA and CDR2 as YSLEER. Written as DNA, the CDR3 is TGCGCCAGCAGCCAAGATCCGGGGAACGGGGGCGGGGAGCTGTTTTTT. This sequence encodes CASSQDPGNGGGELFF.

The gene calls are TRBV28 and TRBJ2-7; 13 nucleotides line up with TRBD2. Unmatched junction bases numbered 14, after V lost 3 bases and J lost 0 bases. From germline, CDR1 is MDHEN and CDR2 SYDVKM. The CDR3 extends over 20 amino acids. In nucleotides, the CDR3 is TGTGCCAGCAGTTTTGATGCAGGACTAGCGGGGGCGTATAGCTCCTACGAGCAGTACTTC. Its protein is CASSFDAGLAGAYSSYEQYF.

This chain uses TRBV4-2 with TRBJ1-3, with D possibly matching TRBD1 (5 bases). Germline CDR1 and CDR2: LGHNA and YNFKEQ. The CDR3 covers 19 residues. V was pared by 4 bases and J by 3 bases, with 25 bases between. The CDR3 loop reads CASSPRFFSSGEDGNTIYF. The CDR3 DNA reads TGTGCCAGCAGCCCCAGATTCTTCTCCTCGGGGGAGGATGGAAACACCATATATTTT.

The gene calls are TRBV2 and TRBJ2-1; a weak D match, TRBD1 (5 bases). The germline gives CDR1 SNHLY, CDR2 FYNNEI. The CDR3 extends over 11 amino acids. Trimming left V 9 bases short and J 7 bases short, with 10 bases between. CDR3 in DNA: TGTGCCAGTGTGAAGGGGAATGAGCAGTTCTTC. It is translated as CASVKGNEQFF.